This T cell receptor (beta chain) was documented in a study of blood T cell repertoires in COVID-19. Study details: T cells, B-cell-depleted T cells, or PBMCs provided the cDNA or gDNA that served as material.

V was pared by 4 bases and J by 2 bases, with 12 bases of the junction left unmatched. The V gene's germline CDR1 is SGDLS and CDR2 YYNGEE. The CDR3 is 17 residues long. In the original processing: From reference gene primer amplification, estimates of nucleated cell counts were derived. Here immunoSEQ multiplex PCR was the method, and the copy in TCRdb shows in-frame clones only, minus some. V, J and clone size are taken as reported in that table, and D and trimming were inferred from the DNA itself. Of approximately 270,000 clones detected, around 90% appear once; the ten largest clones hold 2.5% to 3%.

The genes are TRBV9 and TRBJ1-5; 7 bases match TRBD1. This clonotype was obtained from a man aged 35-49 years who had been exposed to COVID-19. The sequenced sample was PBMCs or T cells enriched from blood (not recorded which). The CDR3 sequence is CASSLGQAGTGNQPQHF. CDR3 in DNA: TGTGCCAGCAGCCTTGGACAGGCTGGGACTGGCAATCAGCCCCAGCATTTT.